These 21 T cell receptor beta chains originate from one sample sequenced in a study of blood T cell repertoires in COVID-19 (dated by TCRdb to about 2020). Library preparation was by the immunoSEQ multiplex PCR assay. TCRdb provides this immuneACCESS table in a form limited to in-frame rearrangements. Some clones are lacking; in checked studies, under half of them reflect an unresolved V gene, and why the rest are absent is not known. The sample table records under 150,000 clones; about 80% of these occur just once. The ten largest clones capture roughly 25% of the sample. Specimen: peripheral blood. These receptors were obtained from a human donor in a cohort sampled during active COVID-19.

This clone occurred a few times. The chain couples TRBV3-1 (or the pseudogene TRBV3-2) to TRBJ1-4; no definite D call. CDR1 and CDR2 from the germline V gene are LGHDT and YNNKEL (reference sequence). V was shortened by 4 bases and J by 7 bases, with 13 bases between the two germline ends. The CDR3 contains 14 residues. CDR3 residues: CASSPMGALEKLFF. The DNA for the CDR3 is TGTGCCAGCAGCCCAATGGGAGCTCTTGAAAAACTGTTTTTT.

V gene TRBV18 combines with J gene TRBJ1-2; D might be TRBD1 (6 bases). The germline V gene has CDR1 KGHSH and CDR2 LQKENI. Between the trimmed V and J ends, which lost 0 bases and 4 bases, there was a span of 12 bases. The CDR3 totals 15 residues. CDR3 loop: CASSPPWNRAYGYTF. The DNA for the CDR3 is TGTGCCAGCTCACCACCATGGAACAGGGCCTATGGCTACACCTTC.

The rearrangement joins TRBV11-2 to TRBJ2-1; 11 bases agree with TRBD2. Looked up from germline, CDR1 is SGHAT and CDR2 is FQNNGV. The CDR3 is made up of 17 amino acids. Trimming removed 5 bases from V and 3 bases from J; junction bases left unmatched: 9. The CDR3 region has the DNA TGTGCCAGCAGCCTCTTTGGGGGACTAGCGGACTACAATGAGCAGTTCTTC. It translates to CASSLFGGLADYNEQFF.

Regarding this clone: The junction differs from germline at one of its ends, possibly a read error. J is TRBJ2-5 and V is TRBV27; 11 bases match TRBD1. Germline V gene lookup returns CDR1 MNHEY and CDR2 SMNVEV (reference sequence). This CDR3 is built from 12 residues. CDR3 sequence reads: CASSLGRDRGDF. DNA for the CDR3: TGTGCCAGCAGTTTGGGAAGGGACAGGGGGGACTTC.

This clone appeared a single time. V usage is TRBV18 and J usage is TRBJ2-5, with TRBD2 matching 7 bases. CDR1 KGHSH and CDR2 LQKENI come from the germline V gene. The V segment lost 0 bases and the J segment 2 bases; nucleotides outside the gene matches: 9. The CDR3 is made up of 17 amino acids. The CDR3 region has the DNA TGTGCCAGCTCACCACCCGTCTGGGCTAGCGGACAAGAGACCCAGTACTTC. As protein: CASSPPVWASGQETQYF.

This clone was counted once. V is TRBV9 and J is TRBJ2-5; 7 positions agree with TRBD1. J gave up 1 base and V 6 bases, and 6 bases lay outside the gene matches. The CDR3 contains 14 residues. Germline V gives CDR1 SGDLS, CDR2 YYNGEE. CDR3 DNA: TGTGCCAGCACGAGGGGGCAGTCCCAAGAGACCCAGTACTTC. Encoded protein: CASTRGQSQETQYF.

This clone was detected ten times or more. Other DNA sequences in the same sample also yield this CDR3. The chain employs TRBV7-9 and TRBJ1-1; 8 nucleotides match TRBD1. Germline CDR1 is SEHNR and CDR2 is FQNEAQ (reference sequence). Germline trimming cut 5 bases from V and 3 bases from J; bases unmatched to any gene: 5. The CDR3 consists of 14 residues. CDR3 coding DNA: TGTGCCAGCAGCCCTGGACAGGGACACACTGAAGCTTTCTTT. Residues: CASSPGQGHTEAFF.

The chain has TRBV30 and TRBJ1-1; a possible D gene is TRBD1 (6 bases). The CDR3 is 13 residues long. The germline CDR1 and CDR2 sequences are GTSNPN and SVGIG (reference sequence). Trimming left V 8 bases short and J 3 bases short, with 16 bases between. This CDR3 reads CAGIPGVYTEAFF. The CDR3 nucleotides are TGTGCCGGAATACCAGGGGTATACACTGAAGCTTTCTTT.

The rearrangement uses TRBV9 and TRBJ2-4; TRBD1 might be the D (6 bases). V was cut by 2 bases and J by 8 bases, with 17 bases left in between. This CDR3 region has 15 residues. Germline V gene sequence: CDR1 SGDLS, CDR2 YYNGEE. The DNA of the CDR3 is TGTGCCAGCAGCGTCGGGACAAGCCCGGACTACATTCAGTACTTC. Encoded protein: CASSVGTSPDYIQYF.

V is TRBV11-2 and J is TRBJ1-2; D possibly corresponds to TRBD1 (6 bases). CDR3 size: 12 residues. The germline CDR1 and CDR2 sequences are SGHAT and FQNNGV. V shed 6 bases and J shed 8 bases, with 13 bases lying between them. The CDR3 is CASSTAGVGYTF. For the CDR3, the DNA is TGTGCCAGCAGTACCGCAGGGGTAGGCTACACCTTC.

The CDR3 here is CASRPGFTDTQYF. The CDR3 nucleotides read TGTGCCAGCAGGCCGGGATTCACAGATACGCAGTATTTT. The chain employs TRBV28 and TRBJ2-3; possibly TRBD2 for D (5 bases). CDR1 and CDR2 from the germline V gene are MDHEN and SYDVKM. The CDR3 loop spans 13 amino acids. Trimming stripped 6 bases from V and 2 bases from J, with 9 bases between.

This chain links TRBV9 with TRBJ2-5, with 9 bases aligning to TRBD2. Germline CDR1 reads SGDLS; CDR2 reads YYNGEE. V was pared by 3 bases and J by 1 base, with 4 bases of the junction left unmatched. The CDR3 runs to 15 residues. CDR3 in DNA: TGTGCCAGCAGCGAGAGACTAGCGGTCCAAGAGACCCAGTACTTC. This codes for CASSERLAVQETQYF.

CDR3 in amino acids: CASSPSEQGRYGYTF. CDR3 sequence (DNA): TGTGCCAGCAGTCCATCAGAGCAGGGGAGATATGGCTACACCTTC. The chain recombines TRBV28 with TRBJ1-2; D perhaps matches TRBD1 (6 bases). Trimming stripped 5 bases from V and 5 bases from J, with 18 bases between. This CDR3 contains 15 residues. Germline values: CDR1 MDHEN, CDR2 SYDVKM.

The genes are TRBV29-1 and TRBJ1-1; no clear D gene. Trimming stripped 7 bases from V and 1 base from J, with 7 bases between. The V gene's germline CDR1 is SQVTM and CDR2 ANQGSEA. The CDR3 has 11 amino acids. The chain's CDR3 is CSAWRNTEAFF. CDR3 in DNA: TGCAGCGCCTGGAGGAACACTGAAGCTTTCTTT.

V and J are TRBV5-1 and TRBJ2-5; 10 nucleotides align to TRBD2. There are 14 residues in the CDR3. The germline CDR1 and CDR2 sequences are SGHRS and YFSETQ. V was clipped by 3 bases and J by 2 bases; unmatched bases: 1. Written as DNA, the CDR3 is TGCGCCAGCAGCTGGACTAGCGGTCAAGAGACCCAGTACTTC. Translating it yields CASSWTSGQETQYF.

This chain links TRBV27 with TRBJ2-3; 7 bases agree with TRBD2. The CDR3 spans 15 residues. The V and J ends lost 1 base and 3 bases, in that order; junction bases with no gene match: 4. CDR1 and CDR2 (germline): MNHEY, SMNVEV (reference sequence). CDR3 loop: CASSLYYGRTDTQYF. For the CDR3, the DNA is TGTGCCAGCAGTTTATATTACGGGAGGACAGATACGCAGTATTTT.

The chain uses TRBV7-9 and TRBJ2-1; 15 bases line up with TRBD2. Germline CDR1 SEHNR, CDR2 FQNEAQ (reference sequence). V lost 4 bases, J lost 6 bases, and 4 bases stayed unmatched. This CDR3 comprises 16 residues. The CDR3 region is CASSSWTSGRGNEQFF. CDR3 in DNA: TGTGCCAGCAGCTCCTGGACTAGCGGGAGGGGCAATGAGCAGTTCTTC.

This chain joins TRBV14 and TRBJ2-1; weak D call: TRBD2 (5 bases). The CDR3 covers 16 residues. The V gene's germline CDR1 is SGHDN and CDR2 FVKESK. V was trimmed by 4 bases and J by 0 bases, leaving 13 bases between them. CDR3 in amino acids: CASSRFLGSSYNEQFF. DNA of the CDR3: TGTGCCAGCAGCCGATTCTTAGGGAGCTCCTACAATGAGCAGTTCTTC. The whole variable domain, filled in from reference TRBV14 and TRBJ2-1, reads EAGVTQFPSHSVIEKGQTVTLRCDPISGHDNLYWYRRVMGKEIKFLLHFVKESKQDESGMPNNRFLAERTGGTYSTLKVQPAELEDSGVYFCASSRFLGSSYNEQFFGPGTRLTVL.

This chain connects TRBV18 to TRBJ1-3; D is perhaps TRBD1 (6 bases). V lost 4 bases, J lost 0 bases, and 13 bases lay in between. CDR1 is KGHSH, CDR2 LQKENI, per germline. The CDR3 consists of 16 residues. In DNA form, the CDR3 reads TGTGCCAGCTCACTGGGACACCCCCGCTCTGGAAACACCATATATTTT. Residues: CASSLGHPRSGNTIYF.

The chain couples TRBV30 to TRBJ1-1; TRBD1 matches 9 bases. The V gene's germline CDR1 is GTSNPN and CDR2 SVGIG (reference sequence). The J segment lost 4 bases and the V segment lost 5 bases, leaving 20 bases of the junction unmatched. This CDR3 contains 18 residues. The CDR3 sequence is CAWAIPGGGQGPLTEAFF. In nucleotides, the CDR3 is TGTGCCTGGGCCATCCCGGGCGGCGGACAGGGGCCTCTCACTGAAGCTTTCTTT.

The chain carries TRBV28 and TRBJ2-3; no clear D gene. Trimming took 7 bases from V and 6 from J, leaving 5 bases between them. Looked up from germline, CDR1 is MDHEN and CDR2 is SYDVKM. CDR3 length: 10 amino acids. CDR3 in amino acids: CASNSDTQYF. The CDR3 nucleotides are TGTGCCAGCAATTCTGATACGCAGTATTTT. Variable domain in full (rest from reference TRBV28 and TRBJ2-3): DVKVTQSSRYLVKRTGEKVFLECVQDMDHENMFWYRQDPGLGLRLIYFSYDVKMKEKGDIPEGYSVSREKKERFSLILESASTNQTSMYLCASNSDTQYFGPGTRLTVL.